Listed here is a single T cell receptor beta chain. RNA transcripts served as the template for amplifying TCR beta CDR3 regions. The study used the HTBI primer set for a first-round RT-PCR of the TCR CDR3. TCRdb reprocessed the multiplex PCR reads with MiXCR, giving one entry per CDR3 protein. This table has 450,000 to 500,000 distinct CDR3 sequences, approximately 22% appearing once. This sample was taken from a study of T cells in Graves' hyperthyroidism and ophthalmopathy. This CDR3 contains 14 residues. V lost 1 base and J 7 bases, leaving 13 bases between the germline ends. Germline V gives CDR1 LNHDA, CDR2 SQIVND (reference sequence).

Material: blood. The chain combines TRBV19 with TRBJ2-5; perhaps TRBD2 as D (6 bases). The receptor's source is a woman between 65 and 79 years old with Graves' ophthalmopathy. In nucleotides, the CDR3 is TGTGCCAGTAGTATAGTGGGCCCCGGGGGGACCCAGTACTTC. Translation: CASSIVGPGGTQYF.